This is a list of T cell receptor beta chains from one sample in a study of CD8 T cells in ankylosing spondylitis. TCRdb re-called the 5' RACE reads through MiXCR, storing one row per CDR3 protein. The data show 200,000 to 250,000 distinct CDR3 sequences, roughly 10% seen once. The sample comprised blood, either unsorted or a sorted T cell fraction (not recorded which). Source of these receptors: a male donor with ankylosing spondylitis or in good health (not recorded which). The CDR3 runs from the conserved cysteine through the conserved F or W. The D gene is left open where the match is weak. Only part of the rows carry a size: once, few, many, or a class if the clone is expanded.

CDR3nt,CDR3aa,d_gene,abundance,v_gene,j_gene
TGTGCCAGCAGTTACGGTGGGGAGGGCTACGAGCAGTACTTC,CASSYGGEGYEQYF,TRBD2,many,TRBV6-5,TRBJ2-7
TGTGCCAGCAGCCAGCTGGGACCGTCCGAGCAGTACTTC,CASSQLGPSEQYF,NA,many,TRBV3-1,TRBJ2-7
TGTGCCAGCAGTCGCCACCCTGAGAGGAACTTC,CASSRHPERNF,NA,many,TRBV12-3/TRBV12-4,TRBJ2-5
TGTGCCAGCAGCCAAGCACAGGGCTATGGCTACACCTTC,CASSQAQGYGYTF,NA,many,TRBV3-1,TRBJ1-2
TGTGCCAGCAGTGTGAGAAGGGCGGAGACCCAGTACTTC,CASSVRRAETQYF,NA,NA,TRBV5-5,TRBJ2-5
TGTGCCAGCAGTAACGGACAGGGGAGGAGGTATTTT,CASSNGQGRRYF,TRBD1,NA,TRBV28,TRBJ2-3
TGCAGCGTTGTCCCAGGAGGTGGTACAGGGGGTTTCGCAGATACGCAGTATTTT,CSVVPGGGTGGFADTQYF,TRBD1,many,TRBV29-1,TRBJ2-3
TGTGCCAGCAGCCCCCCCCGACCGGAGGTCGTGAACACTGAAGCTTTCTTT,CASSPPRPEVVNTEAFF,NA,NA,TRBV7-9,TRBJ1-1
TGCGCCAGCAGCTTTAATAGCGGGAGGGCCGGCCCCTACAATGAGCAGTTCTTC,CASSFNSGRAGPYNEQFF,TRBD2,NA,TRBV5-1,TRBJ2-1
TGCAGTGCTAGGGACGGGGCAAACTCTGGAAACACCATATATTTT,CSARDGANSGNTIYF,NA,NA,TRBV20-1,TRBJ1-3
TGTGCCAGCAGCGGGGGGACCGGCGATTATCAGCCCCAGCATTTT,CASSGGTGDYQPQHF,NA,many,TRBV6-1,TRBJ1-5
TGCGCCAGCAGCTCCGGACTGAACACTGAAGCTTTCTTT,CASSSGLNTEAFF,NA,many,TRBV5-1,TRBJ1-1
TGCAGCGCTCTCCTTAGACAGCCCTCCTACGAGCAGTACTTC,CSALLRQPSYEQYF,NA,many,TRBV29-1,TRBJ2-7
TGTGCCAGCTCCCTCCGGCCAGGGGGACCTGGGGCCAACGTCCTGACTTTC,CASSLRPGGPGANVLTF,TRBD1,NA,TRBV18,TRBJ2-6
TGTGCCAGCAGCTTAGAGGGCAGGGGGCTCTACGAGCAGTACTTC,CASSLEGRGLYEQYF,TRBD1,NA,TRBV7-2,TRBJ2-7
TGTGCCAGCAGCTTAACCGGACTAGCGGGAGGGAGGATCGGGGAGCTGTTTTTT,CASSLTGLAGGRIGELFF,TRBD2,NA,TRBV11-2,TRBJ2-2
TGCAGTGCCCCTCGGGGGGCATCGGACTCGGGCGGCTACACCTTC,CSAPRGASDSGGYTF,NA,many,TRBV20-1,TRBJ1-2
TGTGCCAGCAGCTTACGGTCTAGCGGCCCGATCGTGTTCTTC,CASSLRSSGPIVFF,TRBD2,NA,TRBV7-2,TRBJ2-1
TGCAGTGCCCAAGGGTCGGGGATTCCAGATACGCAGTATTTT,CSAQGSGIPDTQYF,NA,many,TRBV20-1,TRBJ2-3
TGTGCCATCACAAGGGGGAACCTCCCTAACTATGGCTACACCTTC,CAITRGNLPNYGYTF,NA,NA,TRBV10-3,TRBJ1-2
TGCAGCGGGAAGGGGAACGAGATTGAAGCTTTCTTT,CSGKGNEIEAFF,NA,many,TRBV29-1,TRBJ1-1
TGTGCCAGCAGTTTAAGACAGGGGTACGAAAAACTGTTTTTT,CASSLRQGYEKLFF,TRBD1,NA,TRBV12-3/TRBV12-4,TRBJ1-4
TGCAGTGCTAGCCCCCCCCCGGGGGCGCTTTCCAAAAACATTCAGTACTTC,CSASPPPGALSKNIQYF,NA,many,TRBV20-1,TRBJ2-4
TGCAGTGCTAGTCCTCGGACAGGGAGGGAGAGAGAGACCCAGTACTTC,CSASPRTGRERETQYF,NA,many,TRBV20-1,TRBJ2-5
TGTGCCAGCAACCCTACTGCAGGGGGGAACACTGAAGCTTTCTTT,CASNPTAGGNTEAFF,TRBD1,many,TRBV3-1,TRBJ1-1
TGCGCCAGCAGCTTCGGAGAAGGTAACAATGAGCAGTTCTTC,CASSFGEGNNEQFF,NA,many,TRBV5-1,TRBJ2-1
TGCGCCCCGGAGGCTAGCCGGTATGAGCAGTTCTTC,CAPEASRYEQFF,NA,many,TRBV5-1,TRBJ2-1
TGCGCCAGCAGCTTGGAGGAGTGGGACAGGGCGACAGATACGCAGTATTTT,CASSLEEWDRATDTQYF,TRBD1,many,TRBV5-1,TRBJ2-3
TGTGCCAGCAGCCCCTTCCTAGGCATCACCGGGGAGCTGTTTTTT,CASSPFLGITGELFF,NA,NA,TRBV14,TRBJ2-2
TGCGCCAGCAGCTTGGCCGGGCCAGCGGGGGGGCTTATTGAGCAGTTCTTC,CASSLAGPAGGLIEQFF,TRBD2,many,TRBV5-1,TRBJ2-1
TGTGCTAGAGACTTTACAGGGACCAGCAATCAGCCCCAGCATTTT,CARDFTGTSNQPQHF,NA,many,TRBV12-5,TRBJ1-5
TGTGCCAGTCGCCCCCGGGTCGCGGGTGGCTACACCTTC,CASRPRVAGGYTF,NA,NA,TRBV2,TRBJ1-2
TGTGCCAGCAGCTCCCTAGCGGCGATGAGGGGGACCCAGTACTTC,CASSSLAAMRGTQYF,TRBD2,few,TRBV13,TRBJ2-5
TGCGCCAGCAGCAACCGATTAGCGGGACGGTCGGATACGCAGTATTTT,CASSNRLAGRSDTQYF,TRBD2,many,TRBV5-1,TRBJ2-3
TGTGCCAGCAGTTTAGAGGAGCGTCGGCCCCAGCATTTT,CASSLEERRPQHF,NA,NA,TRBV12-3/TRBV12-4,TRBJ1-5
TGCAGCAGCAGAACGGGACAGGAGAATCAGCCCCAGCATTTT,CSSRTGQENQPQHF,TRBD1,NA,TRBV20-1,TRBJ1-5
TGTGCCAGCTCACCTAGCGGGGAGTACAATGAGCAGTTCTTC,CASSPSGEYNEQFF,TRBD2,many,TRBV18,TRBJ2-1
TGTGCCAGCAGCTTACGGTGGGATCCTTACAATGAGCAGTTCTTC,CASSLRWDPYNEQFF,NA,NA,TRBV7-6,TRBJ2-1
TGCAGTGCTAGAGAAGCGGGACTGGCCACAGATACGCAGTATTTT,CSAREAGLATDTQYF,TRBD2,many,TRBV20-1,TRBJ2-3
TGTGCCAGCAGCCAAGATAGCTCAGGGGCCTATGGCTACACCTTC,CASSQDSSGAYGYTF,NA,few,TRBV3-1,TRBJ1-2
TGCGCCAGCAGCCCAGGGAGAATACAAGACAGGGGCGCGTACGAGCAGTACTTC,CASSPGRIQDRGAYEQYF,TRBD1,many,TRBV5-1,TRBJ2-7
TGCAGCGCCAAGGGGGTTTACGAGCAGTACTTC,CSAKGVYEQYF,NA,many,TRBV29-1,TRBJ2-7
TGCGCCAGCAGCTCAAATGGACCGCCGAACACTGAAGCTTTCTTT,CASSSNGPPNTEAFF,NA,many,TRBV5-1,TRBJ1-1
TGCGCCAGCAGCTTGTCGGGCGGGGGGGCGAGTAATGAGCAGTTCTTC,CASSLSGGGASNEQFF,TRBD2,NA,TRBV5-1,TRBJ2-1
TGCGCCAGCAGTACCACAACCAGCTCCTACGAGCAGTACTTC,CASSTTTSSYEQYF,NA,many,TRBV5-1,TRBJ2-7
TGTGCCAGCAGCGTCCTAGGCGTCCCTAACTATGGCTACACCTTC,CASSVLGVPNYGYTF,NA,many,TRBV9,TRBJ1-2
TGTGCCAGCAGTTCCCCCACAGATACGCAGTATTTT,CASSSPTDTQYF,NA,many,TRBV28,TRBJ2-3
TGCGCCAGCAGCTGGGACATAACAGGAGTCATAGGGGAGCAGTACTTC,CASSWDITGVIGEQYF,NA,few,TRBV4-1,TRBJ2-7
TGTGCCAGTAGTATCGGGAACACTGAAGCTTTCTTT,CASSIGNTEAFF,NA,NA,TRBV19,TRBJ1-1
TGTGCCAGCAGTGAATATCCAGGGACAGAGGAGACCCAGTACTTC,CASSEYPGTEETQYF,TRBD1,few,TRBV25-1,TRBJ2-5
TGTGCCAGCAGTTTAGGGCCTCGCTACGAGCAGTACTTC,CASSLGPRYEQYF,NA,many,TRBV12-3/TRBV12-4,TRBJ2-7
TGTGCCAGCAGCTCAAACACAGGGACTGAAGCTTTCTTT,CASSSNTGTEAFF,NA,few,TRBV7-3,TRBJ1-1